The clone carrying this T cell receptor beta chain showed up just a few times. Its target is not known. This CDR3 is built from 14 residues. CDR1 and CDR2 (germline): SGHKS, YYEKEE (reference sequence). Trimming pared 5 bases from V and 2 bases from J, leaving 14 bases between. This specimen comes from a study of cytomegalovirus exposure and HLA in healthy donors. Findings of the study overall: Analyses of presence and absence presupposed an approximately uniform sequencing depth across donors. When analyzed later, a missense DCLRE1C variant was found to be linked to TCR beta V- and J-gene trimming. A later examination showed that TCR association rates differed by HLA locus, with DRB1 most and HLA-C fewest. Later analysis showed most CMV-associated TCR beta chains appearing HLA-restricted.

Use of 60 Vbeta and 13 Jbeta primers characterized the PCR. Sequencing was performed with immunoSEQ multiplex PCR; in TCRdb, only in-frame clones are kept and a portion is missing. The sample holds about 120,000 clones; over 75% are singletons and the top ten take around 1.6%. Sequencing was carried out using PBMCs. This receptor was taken from a woman aged 18-35 years in good health and CMV-seronegative. The gene calls are TRBV5-5 and TRBJ2-7; weak D call: TRBD2 (6 bases). CDR3 DNA sequence: TGTGCCAGCAGTCCCGGGACTGATACCTACGAGCAGTACTTC. Amino acids: CASSPGTDTYEQYF.